Listed below are T cell receptor beta chains from one sample, sequenced in a study of shared clonotypes between healthy human individuals. Assay: immunoSEQ multiplex PCR; the TCRdb copy retains only in-frame clones and omits some. The sample consists of roughly 2,000,000 clones, 85% to 95% of them appearing once. Sequencing was performed on naive CD8+ T cells sorted from blood. Receptors originate from a man younger than 35 in good health. The CDR3 runs from the conserved cysteine through the conserved F or W. Fields, in order: J gene, D gene, V gene, clone size, CDR3 length, CDR3 DNA, CDR3 protein. The D gene is left open where the match is weak. Clone size is given for some rows only: seen once, a few or many times, or a class if the clone is expanded.

J: TRBJ1-5; D: -; V: TRBV30; size: -; length: 13; DNA: TGTGCCTGGAGTCAAAGTAGCAATCAGCCCCAGCATTTT; CDR3: CAWSQSSNQPQHF
J: TRBJ1-2; D: -; V: TRBV7-2; size: -; length: 12; DNA: TGTGCCAGCAGCAATAACAGGGATGGCTACACCTTC; CDR3: CASSNNRDGYTF
J: TRBJ2-7; D: -; V: TRBV6-5; size: few; length: 13; DNA: TGTGCCAGCAGTTACTCGGCCGGCTACGAGCAGTACTTC; CDR3: CASSYSAGYEQYF
J: TRBJ2-1; D: -; V: TRBV2; size: few; length: 15; DNA: TGTGCCAGCAGTGAAGCAGGGAGCTCCTACAATGAGCAGTTCTTC; CDR3: CASSEAGSSYNEQFF
J: TRBJ2-7; D: TRBD1; V: TRBV6-1; size: -; length: 14; DNA: TGTGCCAGCAGTGAAATGGGACAGGGATACGAGCAGTACTTC; CDR3: CASSEMGQGYEQYF
J: TRBJ2-3; D: TRBD2; V: TRBV2; size: -; length: 15; DNA: TGTGCCAGCAGCCCCGATAGCGGGAGGGCAGATACGCAGTATTTT; CDR3: CASSPDSGRADTQYF
J: TRBJ2-1; D: -; V: TRBV19; size: -; length: 13; DNA: TGTGCCAGCTCAGAGTATTCCTACAATGAGCAGTTCTTC; CDR3: CASSEYSYNEQFF
J: TRBJ2-1; D: -; V: TRBV7-3; size: -; length: 16; DNA: TGTGCCAGCAGCCTGGATCAGGGGAGCTCCTACAATGAGCAGTTCTTC; CDR3: CASSLDQGSSYNEQFF
J: TRBJ2-1; D: -; V: TRBV6-5; size: -; length: 13; DNA: TGTGCCAGCAGTTACCTCGAGGGGAATGAGCAGTTCTTC; CDR3: CASSYLEGNEQFF
J: TRBJ1-4; D: TRBD1; V: TRBV6-5; size: -; length: 15; DNA: TGTGCCAGCAGGAAAGAAACAGGGGACAATGAAAAACTGTTTTTT; CDR3: CASRKETGDNEKLFF
J: TRBJ2-1; D: TRBD2; V: TRBV4-1; size: -; length: 15; DNA: TGCGCCAGCAGCCAAGGACGGGGGGGCCAGAATGAGCAGTTCTTC; CDR3: CASSQGRGGQNEQFF
J: TRBJ2-1; D: -; V: TRBV5-6; size: -; length: 11; DNA: TGTGCCAGCAGCTCTGGGATCGAGCAGTTCTTC; CDR3: CASSSGIEQFF
J: TRBJ2-1; D: TRBD2; V: TRBV9; size: -; length: 15; DNA: TGTGCCAGCAGCGCCGGACTAGCGGGAAACAATGAGCAGTTCTTC; CDR3: CASSAGLAGNNEQFF
J: TRBJ2-3; D: -; V: TRBV4-2; size: -; length: 14; DNA: TGTGCCAGCAGCCAAGAGGAGCAACCAGATACGCAGTATTTT; CDR3: CASSQEEQPDTQYF
J: TRBJ2-3; D: TRBD2; V: TRBV4-1; size: -; length: 18; DNA: TGCGCCAGCAGCCATTCAAGGACTAGCGGGGGGGGCACAGATACGCAGTATTTT; CDR3: CASSHSRTSGGGTDTQYF
J: TRBJ2-5; D: TRBD2; V: TRBV19; size: -; length: 14; DNA: TGTGCCAGTAGTATTACTAGCGCCCAAGAGACCCAGTACTTC; CDR3: CASSITSAQETQYF
J: TRBJ2-7; D: TRBD1; V: TRBV11-2; size: -; length: 17; DNA: TGTGCCAGCAGCTCCCCCGGGACAGGTTCTACACAGGGTGAGCAGTACTTC; CDR3: CASSSPGTGSTQGEQYF
J: TRBJ2-4; D: TRBD2; V: TRBV7-3; size: -; length: 13; DNA: TGTGCCAGCAGCGAAACGGGGGGAAACATTCAGTACTTC; CDR3: CASSETGGNIQYF
J: TRBJ2-7; D: -; V: TRBV7-8; size: -; length: 15; DNA: TGTGCCAGCAGCTCCAGTAGGGGAGGTCCCTACGAGCAGTACTTC; CDR3: CASSSSRGGPYEQYF
J: TRBJ2-3; D: -; V: TRBV29-1; size: -; length: 12; DNA: TGCAGCATTCCGGGGTCCACAGATACGCAGTATTTT; CDR3: CSIPGSTDTQYF
J: TRBJ2-3; D: TRBD2; V: TRBV5-6; size: -; length: 14; DNA: TGTGCCAGCAGCCACGGGGGGGCCCTAGATACGCAGTATTTT; CDR3: CASSHGGALDTQYF
J: TRBJ2-7; D: -; V: TRBV5-1; size: -; length: 13; DNA: TGCGCCAGCAGCGGGGGGACTTTGTACGAGCAGTACTTC; CDR3: CASSGGTLYEQYF
J: TRBJ2-7; D: TRBD1; V: TRBV27; size: -; length: 14; DNA: TGTGCCAGCAGTTTAGTTGGGACAGGGTACGAGCAGTACTTC; CDR3: CASSLVGTGYEQYF
J: TRBJ2-7; D: -; V: TRBV11-2; size: -; length: 14; DNA: TGTGCCAGCAGCTTAGCTGCCGGACACTACGAGCAGTACTTC; CDR3: CASSLAAGHYEQYF
J: TRBJ2-7; D: TRBD1; V: TRBV4-1; size: -; length: 15; DNA: TGCGCCAGCAGCCGCTCCGATGGGACAGGCTACGAGCAGTACTTC; CDR3: CASSRSDGTGYEQYF
J: TRBJ1-1; D: TRBD1; V: TRBV7-9; size: -; length: 16; DNA: TGTGCCAGCAGCTTAGCGACAGGGCTTTCTAACACTGAAGCTTTCTTT; CDR3: CASSLATGLSNTEAFF
J: TRBJ2-1; D: TRBD2; V: TRBV7-6; size: -; length: 14; DNA: TGTGCCAGCAGCTGGGCTAGCGGGGGGGATGAGCAGTTCTTC; CDR3: CASSWASGGDEQFF
J: TRBJ2-7; D: TRBD1; V: TRBV6-5; size: -; length: 16; DNA: TGTGCCAGCAGTTCGTTTCCCGGACAGGGGGCTGATGAGCAGTACTTC; CDR3: CASSSFPGQGADEQYF
J: TRBJ1-2; D: -; V: TRBV7-2; size: -; length: 15; DNA: TGTGCCAGCAGCTTCACCCGGGACAATCTCTATGGCTACACCTTC; CDR3: CASSFTRDNLYGYTF
J: TRBJ1-3; D: -; V: TRBV11-2; size: -; length: 15; DNA: TGTGCCAGCAGCTTAGAAGGCAGGGCTGGAAACACCATATATTTT; CDR3: CASSLEGRAGNTIYF
J: TRBJ2-6; D: -; V: TRBV27; size: -; length: 15; DNA: TGTGCCAGCAGTCCCAAAAGCTCTGGGGCCAACGTCCTGACTTTC; CDR3: CASSPKSSGANVLTF
J: TRBJ2-1; D: TRBD2; V: TRBV10-3; size: -; length: 17; DNA: TGTGCCATCAGTGAGTCTGTAAGGCGGGAGGGCCTCAATGAGCAGTTCTTC; CDR3: CAISESVRREGLNEQFF
J: TRBJ1-2; D: -; V: TRBV5-4; size: -; length: 11; DNA: TGTGCCAGCAGCGCACAGGAGCTACACACCTTC; CDR3: CASSAQELHTF
J: TRBJ2-3; D: TRBD1; V: TRBV13; size: -; length: 15; DNA: TGTGCCAGCAGCTTACAGGGGGCGGGCACAGATACGCAGTATTTT; CDR3: CASSLQGAGTDTQYF
J: TRBJ1-2; D: -; V: TRBV28; size: -; length: 15; DNA: TGTGCCAGCAGTTTGGTCGGGGAGCGACTAAACGGCTACACCTTC; CDR3: CASSLVGERLNGYTF
J: TRBJ2-2; D: -; V: TRBV27; size: -; length: 16; DNA: TGTGCCAGCAGTCATTATGCAGGTTCGAACACCGGGGAGCTGTTTTTT; CDR3: CASSHYAGSNTGELFF
J: TRBJ1-4; D: -; V: TRBV7-9; size: -; length: 15; DNA: TGTGCCAGCAGCTCGGTCGAGGGTTTTTATGAAAAACTGTTTTTT; CDR3: CASSSVEGFYEKLFF
J: TRBJ1-1; D: -; V: TRBV5-1; size: -; length: 14; DNA: TGCGCCAGCGGCCCAGGGGTTATGAACACTGAAGCTTTCTTT; CDR3: CASGPGVMNTEAFF
J: TRBJ2-7; D: -; V: TRBV6-1; size: -; length: 14; DNA: TGTGCCAGCAGTGAAGTCGGAGTGGGCTACGAGCAGTACTTC; CDR3: CASSEVGVGYEQYF